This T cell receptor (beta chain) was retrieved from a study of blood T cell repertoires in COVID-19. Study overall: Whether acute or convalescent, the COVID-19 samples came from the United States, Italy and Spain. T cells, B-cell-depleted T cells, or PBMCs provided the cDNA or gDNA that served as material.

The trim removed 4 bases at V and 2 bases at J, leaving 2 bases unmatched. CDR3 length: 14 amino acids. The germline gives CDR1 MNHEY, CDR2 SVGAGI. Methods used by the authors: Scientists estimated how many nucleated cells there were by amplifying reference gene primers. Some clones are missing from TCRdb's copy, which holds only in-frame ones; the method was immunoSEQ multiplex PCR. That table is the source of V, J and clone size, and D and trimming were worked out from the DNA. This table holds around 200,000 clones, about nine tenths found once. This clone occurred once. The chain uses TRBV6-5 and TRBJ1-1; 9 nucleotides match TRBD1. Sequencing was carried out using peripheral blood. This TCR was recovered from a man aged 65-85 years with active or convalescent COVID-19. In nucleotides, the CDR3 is TGTGCCAGCAGTTCGACAGGGGGAAACACTGAAGCTTTCTTT. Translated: CASSSTGGNTEAFF.